These 28 T cell receptor beta chains originate from one sample sequenced in a study of cytomegalovirus exposure and HLA in healthy donors. PCR used 60 Vbeta primers and 13 Jbeta primers. Profiled with immunoSEQ multiplex PCR; TCRdb holds only in-frame clones, not every one. This table holds 150,000 to 200,000 clones, roughly four fifths found once. The sequenced material came from PBMCs. The receptors come from a female donor in good health and CMV-seronegative.

The chain is built from TRBV7-2 and TRBJ2-5; 8 bases fit TRBD2. The CDR3 length is 16 residues. Losses at the gene ends were 5 bases for V and 4 bases for J; bases not matched to a gene: 12. From germline, CDR1 is SGHTA and CDR2 FQGNSA. Written as DNA, the CDR3 is TGTGCCAGCAGCCGTTCGGGGGGGCGCGGAGGAGAGACCCAGTACTTC. Protein: CASSRSGGRGGETQYF.

The CDR3 DNA reads TGTGCCAGCAGGGAAGAGGGCCTCAGGGGCGATGGCTACACCTTC. Translated, it gives CASREEGLRGDGYTF. The chain combines TRBV4-2 with TRBJ1-2; D is perhaps TRBD1 (6 bases). Germline CDR1 is LGHNA and CDR2 is YNFKEQ. The V and J ends lost 6 bases and 6 bases respectively, with 20 bases between them. The CDR3 runs to 15 residues.

The chain uses TRBV7-9 and TRBJ2-2, with D unclear. The CDR3 covers 14 residues. Germline V gene data show CDR1 as SEHNR and CDR2 as FQNEAQ (reference sequence). Trimming removed 5 bases at V and 1 base at J, with 8 bases between. As DNA, the CDR3 is TGTGCCAGCAGCCCCCGGGTGAACACCGGGGAGCTGTTTTTT. Translating it yields CASSPRVNTGELFF.

J is TRBJ2-2 and V is TRBV7-9; D might be TRBD2 (5 bases). V was cut by 3 bases and J by 6 bases, with 8 bases left in between. The CDR3 contains 13 residues. Germline V CDR1 and CDR2: SEHNR, FQNEAQ (reference sequence). CDR3 protein: CASSFTGAGELFF. The CDR3 nucleotides read TGTGCCAGCAGCTTCACCGGGGCCGGGGAGCTGTTTTTT.

This chain joins TRBV9 and TRBJ1-1; the D gene is possibly TRBD1 (5 bases). The germline CDR1 and CDR2 sequences are SGDLS and YYNGEE. CDR3 length: 17 amino acids. With 0 bases removed from V and 7 bases from J, the gap between germline ends came to 22 bases. CDR3 coding DNA: TGTGCCAGCAGCGTAGGGGGCAGCCGAGAACCTCCTTTTGAAGCTTTCTTT. As protein: CASSVGGSREPPFEAFF. Drawing the rest from reference TRBV9 and TRBJ1-1, the complete variable domain is DSGVTQTPKHLITATGQRVTLRCSPRSGDLSVYWYQQSLDQGLQFLIQYYNGEERAKGNILERFSAQQFPDLHSELNLSSLELGDSALYFCASSVGGSREPPFEAFFGQGTRLTVV.

A note on this clone: The sample contains more than one DNA sequence encoding this CDR3. This chain connects TRBV11-1 to TRBJ2-2, with D unresolved. Per the germline V gene, CDR1 is SGHAT and CDR2 is FQDESV (reference sequence). V lost 5 bases and J lost 3, with 19 bases in between. CDR3 length: 17 amino acids. CDR3 sequence reads: CASSPSLTSRDTGELFF. CDR3 nucleotide sequence: TGTGCCAGCAGCCCCTCCCTGACCTCACGGGACACCGGGGAGCTGTTTTTT.

V and J are TRBV18 and TRBJ1-1; D may be TRBD1 (5 bases). This CDR3 has 15 residues. From germline, CDR1 is KGHSH and CDR2 LQKENI. Trimming removed 3 bases at V and 1 base at J, with 12 bases between. In DNA, the CDR3 is TGTGCCAGCTCACCGCTAGGGGTTGGGAACACTGAAGCTTTCTTT. Its translation: CASSPLGVGNTEAFF.

This clone was observed a single time. The V gene is TRBV5-6, the J gene TRBJ1-4; 7 bases align to TRBD1. The CDR3 has 15 residues. The germline CDR1 and CDR2 sequences are SGHDT and YYEEEE. V gave up 4 bases and J gave up 8 bases; unmatched junction bases: 11. DNA for the CDR3: TGTGCCAGCAGCCCCCTGGGAAGGGGGCAAGAAAAACTGTTTTTT. Protein: CASSPLGRGQEKLFF.

V and J are TRBV7-3 and TRBJ2-1; 8 bases map to TRBD1. The V segment lost 4 bases and the J segment 10 bases; nucleotides outside the gene matches: 6. The CDR3 contains 13 residues. Germline CDR1 SGHTA, CDR2 FQGTGA. Here the CDR3 reads CASSSTGGREQFF. The CDR3 DNA sequence: TGTGCCAGCAGCTCCACAGGGGGGAGGGAGCAGTTCTTC.

The chain carries TRBV7-9 and TRBJ1-4; 7 bases are shared with TRBD1. The CDR3 covers 15 residues. Germline V CDR1 and CDR2: SEHNR, FQNEAQ (reference sequence). The J segment lost 4 bases and the V segment lost 5 bases, leaving 7 bases of the junction unmatched. The CDR3 region has the DNA TGTGCCAGCAGCCTAACAGGGGTCGGTAATGAAAAACTGTTTTTT. Its protein product is CASSLTGVGNEKLFF.

The CDR3 DNA is TGCGCCAGCAGCTTGGGACAGGCGGGCACTGAAGCTTTCTTT. As protein: CASSLGQAGTEAFF. The chain is built from TRBV5-1 and TRBJ1-1; D may be TRBD1 (6 bases). Germline CDR1 SGHRS, CDR2 YFSETQ. CDR3 length equals 14 residues. Trimming took off 0 bases at V and 4 bases at J, with 10 bases between the two ends.

In this sample, this clone turned up once. The CDR3 sequence is CASSPYLAGDNEQFF. The CDR3, as DNA: TGCGCCAGCAGCCCCTACTTAGCGGGGGACAATGAGCAGTTCTTC. The V gene is TRBV5-1, the J gene TRBJ2-1; 9 positions agree with TRBD2. The germline V gene has CDR1 SGHRS and CDR2 YFSETQ. J gave up 5 bases and V 4 bases, and 7 bases lay outside the gene matches. This CDR3 comprises 15 residues. The full variable domain, its missing parts supplied by reference TRBV5-1 and TRBJ2-1, is KAGVTQTPRYLIKTRGQQVTLSCSPISGHRSVSWYQQTPGQGLQFLFEYFSETQRNKGNFPGRFSGRQFSNSRSEMNVSTLELGDSALYLCASSPYLAGDNEQFFGPGTRLTVL.

V gene TRBV28 combines with J gene TRBJ1-1; TRBD1 aligns across 10 bases. With V trimmed by 8 bases and J by 1 base, 4 bases remained unmatched. The germline CDR1 and CDR2 sequences are MDHEN and SYDVKM. The CDR3 consists of 14 residues. This chain's CDR3 is CASATGGTNTEAFF. The CDR3 DNA reads TGTGCCAGCGCGACAGGGGGCACGAACACTGAAGCTTTCTTT.

The gene calls are TRBV7-8 and TRBJ1-2, with no clear D. There are 13 residues in the CDR3. Germline CDR1 is SGHVS and CDR2 is FQNEAQ. V gave up 5 bases and J gave up 7 bases, with 14 bases separating them. CDR3 sequence: CASSPSVFSGYTF. CDR3 in DNA: TGTGCCAGCAGCCCCTCCGTTTTTAGTGGCTACACCTTC.

The chain employs TRBV6-5 and TRBJ2-7, with 14 positions matching TRBD2. The CDR3 covers 14 residues. V dropped 8 bases and J dropped 3; count of bases not matched to a gene: 3. CDR1 is MNHEY, CDR2 SVGAGI, per germline. The CDR3 DNA sequence: TGTGCCAGCGCCGGACTAGCGGGGGGCTACGAGCAGTACTTC. Residues: CASAGLAGGYEQYF.

This rearrangement joins TRBV4-1 to TRBJ2-7; D is perhaps TRBD1 (6 bases). The germline CDR1 and CDR2 sequences are MGHRA and YSYEKL. Trimming removed 2 bases from V and 0 bases from J, with 11 bases in between. CDR3 length equals 15 residues. In DNA form, the CDR3 reads TGCGCCAGCAGCCAACCAGGGGTGGGCTCCTACGAGCAGTACTTC. Amino acid sequence: CASSQPGVGSYEQYF.

DNA for the CDR3: TGTGCCAGCAGTTACTCGGAGGGGGCGATTGGCTACACCTTC. Encoded protein: CASSYSEGAIGYTF. The chain has TRBV6-5 and TRBJ1-2, with 7 positions matching TRBD1. The length of the CDR3 is 14 residues. The germline V gene encodes CDR1 MNHEY and CDR2 SVGAGI. V dropped 0 bases and J dropped 7; count of bases not matched to a gene: 5.

The table lists this clone with a count of one. J is TRBJ2-7 and V is TRBV29-1; the match to TRBD1 covers 8 bases. J lost 6 bases, V lost 3 bases, and 13 bases had no gene match. Germline loops: CDR1 SQVTM, CDR2 ANQGSEA. There are 15 residues in the CDR3. CDR3 sequence: CSVEARAGGSFEQYF. For the CDR3, the DNA is TGCAGCGTTGAGGCTCGGGCAGGGGGCAGTTTCGAGCAGTACTTC.

This clone was observed a single time. This chain joins TRBV5-1 and TRBJ2-5; TRBD1 agrees at 9 bases. The ends lost 4 bases at V and 4 bases at J; junction bases unmatched: 8. CDR1 is SGHRS, CDR2 YFSETQ, per germline. The CDR3 totals 15 residues. The CDR3 loop reads CASSPGQGMGETQYF. The CDR3, as DNA: TGCGCCAGCAGCCCGGGACAGGGTATGGGAGAGACCCAGTACTTC. Looking up the rest from reference TRBV5-1 and TRBJ2-5 gives the full variable domain: KAGVTQTPRYLIKTRGQQVTLSCSPISGHRSVSWYQQTPGQGLQFLFEYFSETQRNKGNFPGRFSGRQFSNSRSEMNVSTLELGDSALYLCASSPGQGMGETQYFGPGTRLLVL.

The chain employs TRBV5-1 and TRBJ1-5; D is undetermined. This CDR3 is 15 amino acids long. Germline loops: CDR1 SGHRS, CDR2 YFSETQ. V gave up 1 base and J gave up 2 bases, with 10 bases separating them. This CDR3 is CASSLYGVGNQPQHF. CDR3 coding DNA: TGCGCCAGCAGCTTGTACGGGGTCGGCAATCAGCCCCAGCATTTT.

V usage is TRBV6-5 and J usage is TRBJ2-6; the D gene is possibly TRBD1 (6 bases). The V end lost 4 bases, the J end lost 0 bases, and 7 bases lay between the germline ends. CDR1 and CDR2 (germline): MNHEY, SVGAGI. The CDR3 contains 15 residues. The CDR3 coding sequence is TGTGCCAGCAGTTGGGACATCTCTGGGGCCAACGTCCTGACTTTC. Its translation: CASSWDISGANVLTF.

The chain has TRBV7-2 and TRBJ2-4, with a tentative D call TRBD1 (6 bases). The CDR3 sequence is 17 residues long. V dropped 5 bases and J dropped 0 bases, with 17 bases sitting between them. Germline V gene lookup returns CDR1 SGHTA and CDR2 FQGNSA. In nucleotides, the CDR3 is TGTGCCAGCAGCCTCCTCCACAGGGCACTAGCCAAAAACATTCAGTACTTC. It yields the protein CASSLLHRALAKNIQYF.

The rearrangement links TRBV4-3 to TRBJ2-2, with a weak D call TRBD1 (5 bases). V shed 3 bases and J shed 0 bases, with 11 bases lying between them. Germline V gene data show CDR1 as LGHNA and CDR2 as YSLEER. The CDR3 has 16 amino acids. This chain's CDR3 is CASSHSGYPNTGELFF. CDR3 nucleotides: TGCGCCAGCAGCCACTCAGGGTACCCGAACACCGGGGAGCTGTTTTTT.

CDR3 sequence: CASSADWKNEQFF. The CDR3 DNA reads TGTGCCAGCAGCGCGGACTGGAAGAATGAGCAGTTCTTC. The chain uses TRBV9 and TRBJ2-1; a weak D match, TRBD2 (5 bases). CDR3 length: 13 residues. V dropped 3 bases and J dropped 7 bases, with 11 bases sitting between them. The germline gives CDR1 SGDLS, CDR2 YYNGEE.

This clone was seen a handful of times. The J gene is TRBJ2-7, the V gene TRBV30; 15 bases are a match to TRBD2. CDR1 and CDR2 from the germline V gene are GTSNPN and SVGIG (reference sequence). The CDR3 is 15 amino acids. V lost 1 base and J lost 6; bases outside the gene matches: 4. The CDR3 here is CAWSGGLAGGGEQYF. The DNA of the CDR3 is TGTGCCTGGAGTGGAGGACTAGCGGGAGGGGGCGAGCAGTACTTC.

V and J are TRBV4-3 and TRBJ1-5, with 11 bases fitting TRBD1. CDR3 length: 14 residues. J was trimmed by 7 bases and V by 4 bases; bases with no gene match: 3. Looked up from germline, CDR1 is LGHNA and CDR2 is YSLEER. CDR3 region: CASSPRDRGQPQHF. The CDR3, as DNA: TGCGCCAGCAGCCCCCGGGACAGGGGGCAGCCCCAGCATTTT.

The rearrangement joins TRBV7-9 to TRBJ1-2; D remains ambiguous. Germline loops: CDR1 SEHNR, CDR2 FQNEAQ (reference sequence). This CDR3 is 13 amino acids long. V lost 0 bases to trimming and J lost 8 bases, with 10 bases between them. DNA of the CDR3: TGTGCCAGCAGCTTAGCCCTACGGTCCGGCTACACCTTC. Translated: CASSLALRSGYTF.

The CDR3 DNA is TGTGCCCCCGAGTCAGGGAATGACTATGGCTACACCTTC. It yields the protein CAPESGNDYGYTF. The chain links TRBV2 to TRBJ1-2, with D maybe TRBD1 (5 bases). Germline CDR1 SNHLY, CDR2 FYNNEI. Trimming took off 11 bases at V and 3 bases at J, with 16 bases between the two ends. There are 13 residues in the CDR3.